The 10 T cell receptor beta chains listed next were all sequenced from one sample in a study of T-cell reconstitution after alpha-beta-depleted transplantation in children. Unique molecular identifiers were built into the TCRbeta library. TCRdb fed the PCR reads into MiXCR, producing one record per CDR3 protein. The table records about 460,000 distinct CDR3 sequences, about an eighth of them present only once. This specimen consisted of PBMCs, mostly from graft donor cells, obtained 180 days after TCRalphabeta/CD19-depleted stem cell transplant. The receptors originated from a female patient aged 2-9 years who had a stem cell transplant for aplastic anemia, so the T cells may come from the graft donor.

This clonotype was found a few times. V and J are TRBV28 and TRBJ2-1; weak D call: TRBD1 (6 bases). Trimming stripped 2 bases from V and 5 bases from J, with 13 bases between. This CDR3 contains 15 residues. Germline loops: CDR1 MDHEN, CDR2 SYDVKM. CDR3 in DNA: TGTGCCAGCAGTTTAGGGGGCGCAGGCCACAATGAGCAGTTCTTC. Translation: CASSLGGAGHNEQFF.

This clonotype was picked up a small number of times. The chain carries TRBV7-9 and TRBJ2-1; no reliable D call. Germline values: CDR1 SEHNR, CDR2 FQNEAQ (reference sequence). V was clipped by 4 bases and J by 5 bases, with 21 bases between them. This CDR3 contains 17 residues. The CDR3 region has the DNA TGTGCCAGCAGCTCTGGATATGCGGAGCCGAGAAACAATGAGCAGTTCTTC. This sequence encodes CASSSGYAEPRNNEQFF.

This clonotype showed up just a few times. This chain joins TRBV20-1 and TRBJ2-3; tentative D call: TRBD2 (6 bases). Germline V gene lookup returns CDR1 DFQATT and CDR2 SNEGSKA (reference sequence). V was shortened by 0 bases and J by 6 bases, with 16 bases between the two germline ends. The CDR3 is 15 residues long. Here the CDR3 DNA reads TGCAGTGCTAGAGAAGCGCCGGAGGGAATGGATACGCAGTATTTT. This encodes CSAREAPEGMDTQYF.

This clonotype was observed at least ten times. This sequence joins TRBV28 and TRBJ2-5; 10 nucleotides match TRBD1. Trimming at V came to 5 bases and at J to 4 bases, leaving 10 bases not matched to a gene. There are 16 residues in the CDR3. Germline CDR1 and CDR2: MDHEN and SYDVKM. The CDR3 region is CASSRRGTGDGETQYF. The CDR3 DNA reads TGTGCCAGCAGTCGACGTGGGACAGGGGACGGAGAGACCCAGTACTTC.

The chain uses TRBV11-2 and TRBJ1-4; unclear D gene. Germline loops: CDR1 SGHAT, CDR2 FQNNGV. This CDR3 contains 14 residues. The germline V and J ends were trimmed by 3 bases and 8 bases, with 13 bases remaining between them. The CDR3 DNA sequence: TGTGCCAGCAGCTTTTTGGGCCACGAAGAAAAACTGTTTTTT. It translates to CASSFLGHEEKLFF.

This clonotype was recorded a few times. The gene calls are TRBV20-1 and TRBJ1-4; D remains unclear. The CDR3 has 14 amino acids. CDR1 is DFQATT and CDR2 is SNEGSKA in the germline V gene (reference sequence). V lost 6 bases, J lost 4 bases, and 15 bases lay in between. The DNA for the CDR3 is TGCAGTGCGGCCTCGGTCATCCTTAATGAAAAACTGTTTTTT. Encoded protein: CSAASVILNEKLFF.

The count of this clonotype is one. This rearrangement joins TRBV6-1 to TRBJ2-5, with TRBD2 matching over 9 bases. V was clipped by 5 bases and J by 2 bases; unmatched bases: 9. Per the germline V gene, CDR1 is MNHNS and CDR2 is SASEGT. This CDR3 is built from 16 residues. CDR3 DNA sequence: TGTGCCAGCAGTATTCCCGGACTAGCGAGACAAGAGACCCAGTACTTC. Its translation: CASSIPGLARQETQYF.

This clonotype came up a few times. This chain uses TRBV20-1 with TRBJ2-5, with a weak D call TRBD1 (5 bases). The CDR3 spans 13 residues. Germline-derived CDR1 and CDR2 are DFQATT and SNEGSKA (reference sequence). The germline V and J ends were trimmed by 6 bases and 2 bases, with 13 bases remaining between them. The CDR3 nucleotides read TGCAGTGCCCTCGCAGGGTGGCAAGAGACCCAGTACTTC. Amino acids: CSALAGWQETQYF.

This clonotype was found a few times. The chain couples TRBV6-2 or TRBV6-3 to TRBJ2-1; D is undetermined. Trimming left V 7 bases short and J 8 bases short, with 12 bases between. There are 12 residues in the CDR3. Germline V gives CDR1 MNHEY, CDR2 SVGEGT. The CDR3 DNA sequence: TGTGCCAGCACCCCAGGCTGGGATGAGCAGTTCTTC. This translates into CASTPGWDEQFF.

This clonotype was recorded a few times. V is TRBV28 and J is TRBJ2-5, with D maybe TRBD1 (6 bases). V was shortened by 1 base and J by 1 base, with 7 bases between the two germline ends. The CDR3 sequence is 14 residues long. Germline V gives CDR1 MDHEN, CDR2 SYDVKM. CDR3 residues: CASSLYRAQETQYF. CDR3 DNA sequence: TGTGCCAGCAGTTTATACAGGGCCCAAGAGACCCAGTACTTC.